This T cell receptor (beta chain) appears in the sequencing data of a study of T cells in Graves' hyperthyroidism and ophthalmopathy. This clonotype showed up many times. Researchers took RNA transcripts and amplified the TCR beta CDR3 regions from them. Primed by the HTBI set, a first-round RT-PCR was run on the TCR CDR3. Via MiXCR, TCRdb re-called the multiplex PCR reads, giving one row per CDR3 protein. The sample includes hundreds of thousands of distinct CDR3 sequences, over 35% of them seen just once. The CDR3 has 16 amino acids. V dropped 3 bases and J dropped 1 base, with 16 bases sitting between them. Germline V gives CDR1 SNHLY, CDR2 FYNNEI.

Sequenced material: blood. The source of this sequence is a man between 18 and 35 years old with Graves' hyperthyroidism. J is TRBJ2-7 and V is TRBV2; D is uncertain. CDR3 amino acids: CASSEVDARRSYEQYF. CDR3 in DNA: TGTGCCAGCAGTGAGGTGGACGCCCGACGATCCTACGAGCAGTACTTC.